Listed below are T cell receptor beta chains from one sample, sequenced in a study of blood T cell repertoires in COVID-19. Sequencing used immunoSEQ multiplex PCR; TCRdb keeps in-frame clones, though not all of them. The sample lists some 250,000 clones; roughly 91% were seen once. Input material: peripheral blood. The source of these receptors is a woman aged 40 to 49 who had recovered from COVID-19. The CDR3 runs from the conserved cysteine through the conserved F or W. D genes are given only for firm matches.

TRBV7-8,TRBD2,15,TRBJ2-1,CASNKGREADNEQFF,TGTGCCAGCAATAAGGGGCGGGAGGCTGACAATGAGCAGTTCTTC
TRBV5-6,TRBD1,14,TRBJ2-5,CASTEQGAQETQYF,TGTGCCAGCACCGAACAGGGGGCCCAAGAGACCCAGTACTTC
TRBV18,TRBD2,16,TRBJ2-5,CASSPLRTSGQETQYF,TGTGCCAGCTCACCACTGCGGACTAGCGGACAAGAGACCCAGTACTTC
TRBV5-1,TRBD1,13,TRBJ1-2,CATQPGQGYGYTF,TGCGCCACCCAACCGGGACAGGGCTATGGCTACACCTTC
TRBV18,TRBD1,13,TRBJ1-2,CASSHTRGYGYTF,TGTGCCAGCTCGCACACCAGGGGGTATGGCTACACCTTC
TRBV7-2,-,14,TRBJ1-5,CASSPATGTQPQHF,TGTGCCAGCAGCCCAGCTACAGGGACTCAGCCCCAGCATTTT
TRBV18,-,15,TRBJ1-5,CASSPGGGVGQPQHF,TGTGCCAGCTCACCCGGCGGGGGGGTCGGCCAGCCCCAGCATTTT
TRBV18,-,15,TRBJ1-1,CASSTQTGVNTEAFF,TGTGCCAGCTCAACTCAGACAGGCGTGAACACTGAAGCTTTCTTT
TRBV18,-,16,TRBJ2-7,CASSPNKGGSAYEQYF,TGTGCCAGCTCACCAAACAAGGGGGGGTCGGCTTACGAGCAGTACTTC
TRBV6-1,-,13,TRBJ1-4,CASSEGGVDKLFF,TGTGCCAGCAGTGAAGGGGGGGTTGATAAACTGTTTTTT
TRBV5-8,TRBD2,13,TRBJ2-5,CASRGRGEETQYF,TGTGCCAGCAGGGGCCGGGGGGAAGAGACCCAGTACTTC
TRBV2,-,14,TRBJ2-6,CASREGRGANVLTF,TGTGCCAGCAGGGAGGGACGCGGGGCCAACGTCCTGACTTTC
TRBV19,-,12,TRBJ1-1,CASMSMGAGAFF,TGTGCCAGTATGAGTATGGGGGCTGGAGCTTTCTTT
TRBV7-3,TRBD2,15,TRBJ2-3,CASSLVAGGPDTQYF,TGTGCCAGCAGCTTAGTAGCGGGAGGGCCAGATACGCAGTATTTT
TRBV18,TRBD2,15,TRBJ2-3,CASSPLAGRADTQYF,TGTGCCAGCTCACCCCTAGCGGGTAGGGCAGATACGCAGTATTTT
TRBV12-3/TRBV12-4,-,12,TRBJ1-1,CASTVRVTEAFF,TGTGCCAGCACCGTCAGGGTGACTGAAGCTTTCTTT
TRBV6-5,TRBD2,14,TRBJ2-1,CASRTSGRANEQFF,TGTGCCAGCAGAACTAGCGGGAGGGCCAATGAGCAGTTCTTC
TRBV4-1,-,15,TRBJ2-7,CASSQAMGAPYEQYF,TGCGCCAGCAGCCAAGCGATGGGAGCCCCCTACGAGCAGTACTTC
TRBV18,TRBD2,18,TRBJ2-2,CASSPRVQREMNTGELFF,TGTGCCAGCTCACCGCGGGTGCAGCGGGAGATGAACACCGGGGAGCTGTTTTTT